These 21 T cell receptor beta chains came from one sample sequenced in a study of cytomegalovirus exposure and HLA in healthy donors. The PCR used 60 Vbeta and 13 Jbeta primers. Sequencing was performed with immunoSEQ multiplex PCR; in TCRdb, only in-frame clones are kept and a portion is missing. This sample carries roughly 100,000 clones, about 75% of them seen once, and the ten largest clones take around 2.6%. Source material: PBMCs. The receptors shown here come from a male donor in good health and CMV-seropositive.

This clone was found once. The V call is TRBV7-3, the J call TRBJ2-1, with D perhaps matching TRBD1 (5 bases). Trimming took off 7 bases at V and 0 bases at J, with 10 bases between the two ends. CDR3 length equals 14 residues. CDR1 and CDR2 from the germline V gene are SGHTA and FQGTGA. The CDR3 DNA reads as TGTGCCAGCAATAGGGGTAGCTCCTACAATGAGCAGTTCTTC. Its translation is CASNRGSSYNEQFF.

The rearrangement joins TRBV7-9 to TRBJ2-5, with 7 bases lining up with TRBD1. The V gene's germline CDR1 is SEHNR and CDR2 FQNEAQ (reference sequence). J gave up 2 bases and V 2 bases, and 5 bases lay outside the gene matches. The CDR3 is 15 residues long. The CDR3 reads CASSLRQGQQETQYF. In DNA, the CDR3 is TGTGCCAGCAGCTTACGACAGGGACAGCAAGAGACCCAGTACTTC.

The gene calls are TRBV5-6 and TRBJ2-4, with 13 bases identical to TRBD2. This CDR3 comprises 17 residues. J gave up 8 bases and V 4 bases, and 12 bases lay outside the gene matches. The V gene's germline CDR1 is SGHDT and CDR2 YYEEEE. CDR3 coding DNA: TGTGCCAGCAGCCTAATACTAGCGGGGGGGAGTAGAGACATTCAGTACTTC. Translating gives CASSLILAGGSRDIQYF.

V usage is TRBV7-9 and J usage is TRBJ1-6; no clear D gene. Per germline, CDR1 SEHNR and CDR2 FQNEAQ (reference sequence). The V end was cut by 5 bases, the J end by 8 bases, with 13 bases between. There are 14 residues in the CDR3. CDR3 sequence reads: CASSPYTSDSPLHF. CDR3 nucleotides: TGTGCCAGCAGCCCCTACACCAGCGATTCACCCCTCCACTTT. The whole variable domain, remainder taken from reference TRBV7-9 and TRBJ1-6, is DTGVSQNPRHKITKRGQNVTFRCDPISEHNRLYWYRQTLGQGPEFLTYFQNEAQLEKSRLLSDRFSAERPKGSFSTLEIQRTEQGDSAMYLCASSPYTSDSPLHFGNGTRLTVT.

This clone has only a few counts. The chain has TRBV7-8 and TRBJ2-7; maybe TRBD1 (5 bases). Germline V CDR1 and CDR2: SGHVS, FQNEAQ. The CDR3 contains 14 residues. V was trimmed by 5 bases and J by 0 bases, leaving 11 bases between them. The CDR3 loop is CASSPATASYEQYF. The CDR3 DNA is TGTGCCAGCAGCCCCGCGACAGCCTCCTACGAGCAGTACTTC.

V usage is TRBV7-2 and J usage is TRBJ2-3, with D possibly being TRBD2 (6 bases). V was shortened by 6 bases and J by 11 bases, with 15 bases between the two germline ends. The CDR3 has 12 residues. Germline-derived CDR1 and CDR2 are SGHTA and FQGNSA. The CDR3 DNA reads as TGTGCCAGCAGTTTACCGGGACTGTGGCAGTATTTT. This encodes CASSLPGLWQYF.

This clone was observed a handful of times. The J gene is TRBJ2-1, the V gene TRBV28, with TRBD1 matching 7 bases. Losses at the gene ends were 6 bases for V and 2 bases for J; bases not matched to a gene: 7. The germline V gene has CDR1 MDHEN and CDR2 SYDVKM. This CDR3 is built from 15 residues. The CDR3 spells CASRTGDRPYNEQFF. CDR3 coding DNA: TGTGCCAGCAGGACCGGGGACAGACCCTACAATGAGCAGTTCTTC.

V and J are TRBV7-2 and TRBJ2-7; possibly TRBD2 for D (5 bases). This CDR3 contains 14 residues. V lost 8 bases to trimming and J lost 5 bases, with 19 bases between them. The germline gives CDR1 SGHTA, CDR2 FQGNSA. Here the CDR3 reads CASGSGVPPNEQYF. CDR3 in DNA: TGTGCCAGCGGTTCCGGGGTCCCTCCTAACGAGCAGTACTTC.

The J gene is TRBJ1-1, the V gene TRBV7-3, with D maybe TRBD1 (5 bases). Trimming took off 1 base at V and 3 bases at J, with 6 bases between the two ends. Germline V gene lookup returns CDR1 SGHTA and CDR2 FQGTGA. The CDR3 loop spans 13 amino acids. The CDR3 loop is CASSLRGDTEAFF. CDR3 coding DNA: TGTGCCAGCAGCTTAAGGGGGGACACTGAAGCTTTCTTT.

This rearrangement joins TRBV10-2 to TRBJ2-1; D perhaps matches TRBD2 (6 bases). V was trimmed by 6 bases and J by 8 bases, leaving 11 bases between them. Germline CDR1 and CDR2: WSHSY and SAAADI. This CDR3 contains 12 residues. CDR3: CASRGLSDEQFF. Here the CDR3 DNA reads TGCGCCAGCAGGGGACTTTCCGATGAGCAGTTCTTC.

As for this clone: Its ends do not fully match the called genes, so a read error is possible. The V and J genes are TRBV5-4 and TRBJ1-6; D gene unclear. The length of the CDR3 is 17 residues. CDR1 SGHNT and CDR2 YYREEE come from the germline V gene (reference sequence). This CDR3 is CASSTGSTRSYNSPLNF. The CDR3 coding sequence is TGTGCCAGCAGCACGGGGTCTACCCGCTCCTATAATTCACCCCTCAACTTT.

Note on this clone: Lacking the conserved final phenylalanine or tryptophan, this CDR3 likely reflects a read error. V is TRBV20-1 and J is TRBJ1-2; D not certain. Germline CDR1 and CDR2: DFQATT and SNEGSKA (reference sequence). The CDR3 has 11 amino acids. V shed 0 bases and J shed 8 bases, with 7 bases lying between them. CDR3 DNA: TGCAGTGCTAGAGAGGCCTGGGGCTACACCCTC. Amino acids: CSAREAWGYTL.

The V call is TRBV19, the J call TRBJ2-5, with 8 bases fitting TRBD1. The germline V gene encodes CDR1 LNHDA and CDR2 SQIVND (reference sequence). The J segment lost 7 bases and the V segment lost 3 bases, leaving 7 bases of the junction unmatched. The CDR3 has 14 residues. The CDR3 loop is CASSIRQGWGTQYF. CDR3 nucleotide sequence: TGTGCCAGTAGTATCCGACAGGGGTGGGGGACCCAGTACTTC.

This clone has more than one count but fewer than ten. In DNA form, the CDR3 reads TGTGCCAGCAAATTAGGGGCAGGGCGGGAGGGCTACACCTTC. Translation: CASKLGAGREGYTF. The gene calls are TRBV27 and TRBJ1-2; a possible D gene is TRBD1 (5 bases). The CDR3 has 14 residues. Trimming shortened V by 7 bases and J by 8 bases, and 20 bases separated the two germline ends. Germline lookup yields CDR1 MNHEY and CDR2 SMNVEV (reference sequence).

The gene calls are TRBV10-2 and TRBJ2-7; D might be TRBD1 (5 bases). Germline CDR1 is WSHSY and CDR2 is SAAADI. The CDR3 covers 13 residues. V lost 7 bases and J 3 bases, leaving 13 bases between the germline ends. In DNA form, the CDR3 reads TGCGCCAGCACAAAGACAGCGAACTACGAGCAGTACTTC. As protein: CASTKTANYEQYF.

The rearrangement links TRBV7-3 to TRBJ2-1; weak D call: TRBD2 (7 bases). CDR1 and CDR2 from the germline V gene are SGHTA and FQGTGA. The CDR3 is made up of 14 amino acids. Between the trimmed V and J ends, which lost 3 bases and 2 bases, there was a span of 8 bases. The CDR3 reads CASSFGGPYNEQFF. CDR3 DNA sequence: TGTGCCAGCAGCTTCGGGGGGCCCTACAATGAGCAGTTCTTC.

V gene TRBV5-8 combines with J gene TRBJ2-5; 9 nucleotides line up with TRBD1. With 4 bases clipped from V and 5 bases from J, the junction kept 12 bases outside the gene matches. The CDR3 length is 16 residues. Per the germline V gene, CDR1 is SGHTS and CDR2 is YDEGEE. The CDR3 DNA follows: TGTGCCAGCAGCCAGCGTGGGACAGGGATATGGGAGACCCAGTACTTC. Translating gives CASSQRGTGIWETQYF.

There are a few counts of this clone. The chain links TRBV9 to TRBJ1-5; 7 nucleotides agree with TRBD1. V gave up 3 bases and J gave up 0 bases; unmatched junction bases: 12. CDR1 and CDR2 from the germline V gene are SGDLS and YYNGEE. CDR3 length: 18 amino acids. The CDR3 here is CASSGDRRQGCSNQPQHF. The CDR3 nucleotides are TGTGCCAGCAGCGGAGACCGCCGACAGGGCTGTAGCAATCAGCCCCAGCATTTT.

The chain uses TRBV28 and TRBJ1-5, with D possibly being TRBD1 (6 bases). In germline, CDR1 is MDHEN, CDR2 SYDVKM. The V end lost 7 bases, the J end lost 1 base, and 14 bases lay between the germline ends. The CDR3 length is 15 residues. DNA for the CDR3: TGTGCCAGCATCTCGGGGGGGGCAAGCAATCAGCCCCAGCATTTT. Its protein product is CASISGGASNQPQHF.

CDR3 sequence (DNA): TGTGCCAGCAGCCGGCTAGGGGGCGACACAGATACGCAGTATTTT. This encodes CASSRLGGDTDTQYF. The chain is built from TRBV7-9 and TRBJ2-3; TRBD1 matches 7 bases. Germline V gives CDR1 SEHNR, CDR2 FQNEAQ (reference sequence). This CDR3 is 15 amino acids long. Losses at the gene ends were 5 bases for V and 2 bases for J; bases not matched to a gene: 7. Filled out from reference TRBV7-9 and TRBJ2-3, the complete variable domain reads DTGVSQNPRHKITKRGQNVTFRCDPISEHNRLYWYRQTLGQGPEFLTYFQNEAQLEKSRLLSDRFSAERPKGSFSTLEIQRTEQGDSAMYLCASSRLGGDTDTQYFGPGTRLTVL.

The V and J genes are TRBV5-1 and TRBJ2-4; tentative D call: TRBD1 (5 bases). The CDR3 sequence is 13 residues long. V lost 4 bases to trimming and J lost 4 bases, with 9 bases between them. The germline gives CDR1 SGHRS, CDR2 YFSETQ. The CDR3 DNA follows: TGCGCCAGCAGCACGGACATTAAAAACATTCAGTACTTC. Its translation is CASSTDIKNIQYF.